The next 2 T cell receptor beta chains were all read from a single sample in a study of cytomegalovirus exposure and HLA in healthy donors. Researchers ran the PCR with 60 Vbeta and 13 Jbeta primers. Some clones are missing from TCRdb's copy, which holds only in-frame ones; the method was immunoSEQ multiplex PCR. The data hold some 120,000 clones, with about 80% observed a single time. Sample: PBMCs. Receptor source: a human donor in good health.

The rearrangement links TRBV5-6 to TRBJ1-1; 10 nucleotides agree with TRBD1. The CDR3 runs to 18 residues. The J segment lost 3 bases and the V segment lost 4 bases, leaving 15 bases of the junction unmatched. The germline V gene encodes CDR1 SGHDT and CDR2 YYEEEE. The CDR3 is CASSPATGGDRLDTEAFF. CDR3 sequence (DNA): TGTGCCAGCAGCCCCGCGACAGGGGGCGACCGGTTGGACACTGAAGCTTTCTTT.

The CDR3 here is CATSREGDRASNEQFF. As DNA, the CDR3 is TGTGCCACCAGCAGAGAAGGGGACAGGGCTTCTAATGAGCAGTTCTTC. J is TRBJ2-1 and V is TRBV15, with TRBD1 identical over 9 bases. The trim removed 0 bases at V and 7 bases at J, leaving 7 bases unmatched. Germline CDR1 reads LNHNV; CDR2 reads YYDKDF (reference sequence). The CDR3 is 16 amino acids. Full variable domain (missing parts from reference TRBV15 and TRBJ2-1): DAMVIQNPRYQVTQFGKPVTLSCSQTLNHNVMYWYQQKSSQAPKLLFHYYDKDFNNEADTPDNFQSRRPNTSFCFLDIRSPGLGDTAMYLCATSREGDRASNEQFFGPGTRLTVL.